These T cell receptor beta chains were read from a single sample in a study of shared clonotypes between healthy human individuals. Sequenced by immunoSEQ multiplex PCR; TCRdb stores in-frame clones only, minus some. The repertoire holds over 750,000 clones, with roughly 96% as singletons. Sequencing used naive CD8+ T cells sorted from blood. Every receptor here comes from a man aged 30-40 years in good health. Each CDR3 is given with its conserved first and last residue. The order of the fields is clone size, V gene, D gene, J gene, CDR3 protein, CDR3 DNA. The D gene is left open where the match is weak. Size is omitted from some rows. Given values are once, few, many or a class for expanded clones.

clone size: NA; V gene: TRBV7-6; D gene: TRBD2; J gene: TRBJ2-1; CDR3 protein: CASSLAAGVPYNEQFF; CDR3 DNA: TGTGCCAGCAGCTTAGCGGCGGGAGTACCTTACAATGAGCAGTTCTTC
clone size: NA; V gene: TRBV6-5; D gene: TRBD2; J gene: TRBJ2-7; CDR3 protein: CASSFGLGYEQYF; CDR3 DNA: TGTGCCAGCAGTTTCGGACTAGGCTACGAGCAGTACTTC
clone size: NA; V gene: TRBV27; D gene: TRBD1; J gene: TRBJ2-7; CDR3 protein: CASSQTGGEQYF; CDR3 DNA: TGTGCCAGCAGCCAAACAGGGGGCGAGCAGTACTTC
clone size: NA; V gene: TRBV11-2; D gene: TRBD1; J gene: TRBJ2-3; CDR3 protein: CASRTGTGYTDTQYF; CDR3 DNA: TGTGCCAGCAGAACCGGGACAGGGTACACAGATACGCAGTATTTT
clone size: NA; V gene: TRBV28; D gene: TRBD1; J gene: TRBJ2-7; CDR3 protein: CASRGTGDYEQYF; CDR3 DNA: TGTGCCAGCAGAGGGACAGGGGACTACGAGCAGTACTTC
clone size: NA; V gene: TRBV6-5; D gene: NA; J gene: TRBJ2-1; CDR3 protein: CASMRSGSQFF; CDR3 DNA: TGTGCCAGCATGAGGAGCGGGTCACAGTTCTTC
clone size: NA; V gene: TRBV15; D gene: NA; J gene: TRBJ2-3; CDR3 protein: CATSRDRRTDTQYF; CDR3 DNA: TGTGCCACCAGCAGAGATAGGAGGACAGATACGCAGTATTTT
clone size: NA; V gene: TRBV18; D gene: NA; J gene: TRBJ2-7; CDR3 protein: CASSPNRDFPLPKGEQYF; CDR3 DNA: TGTGCCAGCTCACCCAACCGGGACTTCCCCCTCCCGAAAGGCGAGCAGTACTTC
clone size: NA; V gene: TRBV28; D gene: TRBD2; J gene: TRBJ2-1; CDR3 protein: CASSSGRAFNEQFF; CDR3 DNA: TGTGCCAGCAGTAGCGGGAGGGCCTTCAATGAGCAGTTCTTC
clone size: NA; V gene: TRBV4-3; D gene: NA; J gene: TRBJ2-2; CDR3 protein: CASSQLGDYSNTGELFF; CDR3 DNA: TGCGCCAGCAGCCAACTGGGTGACTACTCGAACACCGGGGAGCTGTTTTTT
clone size: NA; V gene: TRBV5-6; D gene: TRBD1; J gene: TRBJ2-2; CDR3 protein: CASEGGTTGELFF; CDR3 DNA: TGTGCCAGCGAAGGGGGCACCACCGGGGAGCTGTTTTTT
clone size: NA; V gene: TRBV11-2; D gene: TRBD2; J gene: TRBJ2-1; CDR3 protein: CASSLDRTSGRNEQFF; CDR3 DNA: TGTGCCAGCAGCTTAGATAGGACTAGCGGGAGAAATGAGCAGTTCTTC
clone size: once; V gene: TRBV7-3; D gene: NA; J gene: TRBJ2-5; CDR3 protein: CASSLDGETQYF; CDR3 DNA: TGTGCCAGCAGCCTAGATGGCGAGACCCAGTACTTC
clone size: NA; V gene: TRBV7-6; D gene: NA; J gene: TRBJ2-7; CDR3 protein: CASSLAPKALYYEQYF; CDR3 DNA: TGTGCCAGCAGCTTAGCGCCGAAGGCCTTATACTACGAGCAGTACTTC
clone size: once; V gene: TRBV7-9; D gene: TRBD1; J gene: TRBJ2-7; CDR3 protein: CASSGDRAFPYEQYF; CDR3 DNA: TGTGCCAGCAGCGGTGACAGGGCGTTCCCCTACGAGCAGTACTTC
clone size: NA; V gene: TRBV2; D gene: NA; J gene: TRBJ2-7; CDR3 protein: CASQLGPEQYF; CDR3 DNA: TGTGCCAGCCAACTTGGCCCCGAGCAGTACTTC
clone size: NA; V gene: TRBV27; D gene: NA; J gene: TRBJ1-1; CDR3 protein: CASSLSSRAAGVLGTEAFF; CDR3 DNA: TGTGCCAGCAGTTTATCGTCACGAGCGGCAGGGGTTTTAGGCACTGAAGCTTTCTTT
clone size: NA; V gene: TRBV9; D gene: NA; J gene: TRBJ2-7; CDR3 protein: CASSVGGRETYEQYF; CDR3 DNA: TGTGCCAGCAGCGTGGGGGGACGGGAGACCTACGAGCAGTACTTC